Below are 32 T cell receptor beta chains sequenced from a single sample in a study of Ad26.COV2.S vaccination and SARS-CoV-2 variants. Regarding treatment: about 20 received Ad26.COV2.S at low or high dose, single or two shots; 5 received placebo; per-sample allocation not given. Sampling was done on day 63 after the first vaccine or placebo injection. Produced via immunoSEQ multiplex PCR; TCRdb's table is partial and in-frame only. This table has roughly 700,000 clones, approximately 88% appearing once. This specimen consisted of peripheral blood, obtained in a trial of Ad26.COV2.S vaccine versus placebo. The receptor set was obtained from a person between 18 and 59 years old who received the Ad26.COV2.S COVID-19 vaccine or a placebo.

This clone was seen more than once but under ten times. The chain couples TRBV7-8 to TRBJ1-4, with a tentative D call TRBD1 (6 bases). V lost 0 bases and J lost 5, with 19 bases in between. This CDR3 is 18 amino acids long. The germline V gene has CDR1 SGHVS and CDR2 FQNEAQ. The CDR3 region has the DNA TGTGCCAGCAGCTTAGCCCCCCGGGACACCATGGGGAATGAAAAACTGTTTTTT. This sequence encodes CASSLAPRDTMGNEKLFF.

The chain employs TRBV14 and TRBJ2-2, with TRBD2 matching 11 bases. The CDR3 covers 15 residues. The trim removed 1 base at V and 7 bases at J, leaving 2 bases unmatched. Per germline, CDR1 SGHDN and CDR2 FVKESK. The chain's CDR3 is CASSQGTSGLGELFF. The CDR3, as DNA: TGTGCCAGCAGCCAAGGGACTAGCGGGCTCGGGGAGCTGTTTTTT.

CDR3 region: CASSYSILGGANEQFF. In DNA, the CDR3 is TGTGCCAGCAGTTACTCGATTCTCGGTGGGGCCAATGAGCAGTTCTTC. This rearrangement joins TRBV6-2 or TRBV6-3 to TRBJ2-1; weak D call: TRBD1 (5 bases). This CDR3 has 16 amino acids. Germline V lookup: CDR1 MNHEY, CDR2 SVGEGT. Trimming stripped 0 bases from V and 6 bases from J, with 15 bases between.

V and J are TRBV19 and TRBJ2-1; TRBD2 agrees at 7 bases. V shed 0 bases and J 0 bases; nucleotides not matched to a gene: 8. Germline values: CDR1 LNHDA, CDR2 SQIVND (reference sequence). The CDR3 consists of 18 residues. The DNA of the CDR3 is TGTGCCAGTAGTATAGATAGGCCCGGGAGGAGCTCCTACAATGAGCAGTTCTTC. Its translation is CASSIDRPGRSSYNEQFF.

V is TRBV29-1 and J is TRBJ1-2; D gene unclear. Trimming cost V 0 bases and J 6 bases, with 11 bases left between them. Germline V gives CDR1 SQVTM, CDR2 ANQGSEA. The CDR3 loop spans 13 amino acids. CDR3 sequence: CSVEENGLNGYTF. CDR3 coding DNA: TGCAGCGTTGAAGAGAACGGGTTGAATGGCTACACCTTC.

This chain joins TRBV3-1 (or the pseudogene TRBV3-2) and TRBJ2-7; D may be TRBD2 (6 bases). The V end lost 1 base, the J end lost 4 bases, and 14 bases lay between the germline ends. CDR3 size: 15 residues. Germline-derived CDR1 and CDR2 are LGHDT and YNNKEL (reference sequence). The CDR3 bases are TGTGCCAGCAGCCAAGGGCTCCCGGGGAGGTACGAGCAGTACTTC. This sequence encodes CASSQGLPGRYEQYF.

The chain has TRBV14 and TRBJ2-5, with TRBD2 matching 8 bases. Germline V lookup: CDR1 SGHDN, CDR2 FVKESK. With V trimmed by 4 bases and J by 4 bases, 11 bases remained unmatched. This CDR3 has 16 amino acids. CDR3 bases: TGTGCCAGCAGCCCCAGCGGGACTAGGTGGGGAGAGACCCAGTACTTC. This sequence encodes CASSPSGTRWGETQYF.

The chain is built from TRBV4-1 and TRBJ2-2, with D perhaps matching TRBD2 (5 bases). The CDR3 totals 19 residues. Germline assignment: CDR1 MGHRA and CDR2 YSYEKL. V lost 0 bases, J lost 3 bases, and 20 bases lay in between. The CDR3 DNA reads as TGCGCCAGCAGCCAAGATATCGGCCCGGGGTGGGTTGACACCGGGGAGCTGTTTTTT. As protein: CASSQDIGPGWVDTGELFF.

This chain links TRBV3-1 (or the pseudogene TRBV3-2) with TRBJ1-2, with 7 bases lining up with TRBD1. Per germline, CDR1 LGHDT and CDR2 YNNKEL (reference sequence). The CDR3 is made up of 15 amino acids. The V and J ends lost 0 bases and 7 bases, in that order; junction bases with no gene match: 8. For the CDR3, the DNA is TGTGCCAGCAGCCAAGATTGGGCAGGGGGTAGTGGCTACACCTTC. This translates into CASSQDWAGGSGYTF.

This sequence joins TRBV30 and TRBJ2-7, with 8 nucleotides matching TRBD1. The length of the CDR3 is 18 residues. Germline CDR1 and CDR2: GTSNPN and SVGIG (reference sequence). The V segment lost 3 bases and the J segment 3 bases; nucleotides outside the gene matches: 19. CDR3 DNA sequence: TGTGCCTGGAGCGGAGGGGATCCCCGGGACAGGCACTACTACGAGCAGTACTTC. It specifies CAWSGGDPRDRHYYEQYF.

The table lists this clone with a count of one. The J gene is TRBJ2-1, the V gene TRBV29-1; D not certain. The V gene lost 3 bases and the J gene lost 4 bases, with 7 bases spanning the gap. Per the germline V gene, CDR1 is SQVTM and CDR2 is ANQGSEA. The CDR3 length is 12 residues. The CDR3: CSVEAGYNEQFF. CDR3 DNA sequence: TGCAGCGTTGAGGCTGGGTACAATGAGCAGTTCTTC.

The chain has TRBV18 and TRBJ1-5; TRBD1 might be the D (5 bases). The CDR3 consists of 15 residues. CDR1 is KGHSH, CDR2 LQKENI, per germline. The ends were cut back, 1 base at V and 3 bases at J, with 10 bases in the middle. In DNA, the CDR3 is TGTGCCAGCTCACCACGGTCAGGGCCCAATCAGCCCCAGCATTTT. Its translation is CASSPRSGPNQPQHF.

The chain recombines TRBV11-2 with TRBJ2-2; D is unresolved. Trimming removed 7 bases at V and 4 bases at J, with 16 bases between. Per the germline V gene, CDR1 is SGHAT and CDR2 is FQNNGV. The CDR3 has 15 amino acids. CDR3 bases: TGTGCCAGCACCAAAGAACCCCGTTTCACCGGGGAGCTGTTTTTT. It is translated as CASTKEPRFTGELFF.

The CDR3 region is CAWSAIAGGPPDTQYF. CDR3 nucleotides: TGTGCCTGGAGCGCTATAGCGGGAGGGCCGCCAGATACGCAGTATTTT. The J gene is TRBJ2-3, the V gene TRBV30, with TRBD2 matching 11 bases. The CDR3 length is 16 residues. Germline CDR1 GTSNPN, CDR2 SVGIG (reference sequence). The V and J ends lost 3 bases and 4 bases, in that order; junction bases with no gene match: 9.

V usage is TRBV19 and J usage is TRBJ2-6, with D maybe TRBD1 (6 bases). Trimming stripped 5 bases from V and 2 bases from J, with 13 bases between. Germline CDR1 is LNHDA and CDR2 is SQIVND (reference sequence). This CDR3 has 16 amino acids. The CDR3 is CASSAQGLPGANVLTF. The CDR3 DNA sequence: TGTGCCAGTAGTGCGCAGGGGCTGCCTGGGGCCAACGTCCTGACTTTC.

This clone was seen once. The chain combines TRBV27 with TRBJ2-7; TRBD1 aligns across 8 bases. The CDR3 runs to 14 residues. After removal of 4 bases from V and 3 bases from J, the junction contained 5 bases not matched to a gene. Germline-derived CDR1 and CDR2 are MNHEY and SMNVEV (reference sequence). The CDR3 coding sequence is TGTGCCAGCAGTTGGACAGGGTTTCTCTACGAGCAGTACTTC. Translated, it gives CASSWTGFLYEQYF.

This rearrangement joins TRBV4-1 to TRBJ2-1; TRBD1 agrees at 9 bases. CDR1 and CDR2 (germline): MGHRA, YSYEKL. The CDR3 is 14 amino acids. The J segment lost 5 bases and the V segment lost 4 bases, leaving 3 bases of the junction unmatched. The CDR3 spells CASSLWDRDNEQFF. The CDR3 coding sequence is TGCGCCAGCAGCCTCTGGGACAGGGACAATGAGCAGTTCTTC.

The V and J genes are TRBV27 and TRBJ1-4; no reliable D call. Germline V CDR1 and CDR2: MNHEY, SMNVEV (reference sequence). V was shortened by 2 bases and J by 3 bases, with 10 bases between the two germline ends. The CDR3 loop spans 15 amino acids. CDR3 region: CASSLGSPPNEKLFF. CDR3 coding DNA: TGTGCCAGCAGTTTAGGCTCCCCCCCTAATGAAAAACTGTTTTTT.

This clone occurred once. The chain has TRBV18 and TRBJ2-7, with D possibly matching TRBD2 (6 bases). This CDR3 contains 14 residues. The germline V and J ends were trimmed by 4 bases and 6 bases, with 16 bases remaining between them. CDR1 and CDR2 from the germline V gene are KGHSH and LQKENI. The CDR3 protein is CASSQSVEGSEQYF. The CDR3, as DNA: TGTGCCAGCTCACAATCCGTGGAGGGATCCGAGCAGTACTTC.

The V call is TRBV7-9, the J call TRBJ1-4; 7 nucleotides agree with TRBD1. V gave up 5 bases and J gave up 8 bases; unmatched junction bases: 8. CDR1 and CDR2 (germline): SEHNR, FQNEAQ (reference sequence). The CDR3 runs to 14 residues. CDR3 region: CASSLDRAPEKLFF. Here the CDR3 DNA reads TGTGCCAGCAGCCTAGACAGGGCCCCCGAAAAACTGTTTTTT.

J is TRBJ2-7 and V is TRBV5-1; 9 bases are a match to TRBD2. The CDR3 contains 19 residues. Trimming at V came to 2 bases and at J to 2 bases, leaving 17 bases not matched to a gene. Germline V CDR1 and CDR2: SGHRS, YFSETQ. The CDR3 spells CASSLLTGTAGGPTYEQYF. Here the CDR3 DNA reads TGCGCCAGCAGCTTACTTACCGGGACAGCGGGAGGCCCTACCTACGAGCAGTACTTC. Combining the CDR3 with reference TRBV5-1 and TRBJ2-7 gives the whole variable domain KAGVTQTPRYLIKTRGQQVTLSCSPISGHRSVSWYQQTPGQGLQFLFEYFSETQRNKGNFPGRFSGRQFSNSRSEMNVSTLELGDSALYLCASSLLTGTAGGPTYEQYFGPGTRLTVT.

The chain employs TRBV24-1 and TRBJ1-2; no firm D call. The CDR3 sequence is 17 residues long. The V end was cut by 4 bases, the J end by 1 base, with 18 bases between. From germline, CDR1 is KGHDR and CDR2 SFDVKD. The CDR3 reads CATSDPNKGGFNYGYTF. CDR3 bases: TGTGCCACCAGTGACCCAAACAAGGGAGGGTTTAACTATGGCTACACCTTC.

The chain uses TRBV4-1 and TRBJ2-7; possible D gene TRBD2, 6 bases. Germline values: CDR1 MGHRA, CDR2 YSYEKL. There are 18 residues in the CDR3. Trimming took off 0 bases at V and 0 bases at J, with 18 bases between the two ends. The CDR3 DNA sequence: TGCGCCAGCAGCCAAGATAGTTCGGGACTGAGGAGCTCCTACGAGCAGTACTTC. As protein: CASSQDSSGLRSSYEQYF.

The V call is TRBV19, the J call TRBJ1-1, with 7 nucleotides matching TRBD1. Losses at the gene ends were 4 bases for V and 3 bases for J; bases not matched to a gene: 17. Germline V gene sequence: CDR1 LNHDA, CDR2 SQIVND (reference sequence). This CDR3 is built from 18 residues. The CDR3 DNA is TGTGCCAGTAGTACCACTCCGGGACAGACGTATCAATACACTGAAGCTTTCTTT. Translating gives CASSTTPGQTYQYTEAFF.

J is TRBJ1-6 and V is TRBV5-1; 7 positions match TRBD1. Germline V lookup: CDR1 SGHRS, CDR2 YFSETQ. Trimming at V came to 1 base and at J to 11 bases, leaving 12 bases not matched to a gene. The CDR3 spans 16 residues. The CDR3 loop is CASSLSAGTAAAPLHF. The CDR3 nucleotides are TGCGCCAGCAGCTTGTCGGCCGGGACAGCGGCAGCACCCCTCCACTTT.

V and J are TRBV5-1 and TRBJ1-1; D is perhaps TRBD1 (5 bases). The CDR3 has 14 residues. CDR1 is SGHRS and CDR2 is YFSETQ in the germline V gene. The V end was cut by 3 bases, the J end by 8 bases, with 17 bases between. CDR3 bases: TGCGCCAGCAGCTCCCAGGGCCTAGTAGCCGAAGCTTTCTTT. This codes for CASSSQGLVAEAFF.

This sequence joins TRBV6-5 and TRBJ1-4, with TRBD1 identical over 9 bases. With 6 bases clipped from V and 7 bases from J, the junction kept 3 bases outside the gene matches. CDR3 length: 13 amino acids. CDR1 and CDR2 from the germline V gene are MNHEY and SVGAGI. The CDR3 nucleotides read TGTGCCAGCAGCAGACAGGGGGGTGAAAAACTGTTTTTT. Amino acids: CASSRQGGEKLFF.

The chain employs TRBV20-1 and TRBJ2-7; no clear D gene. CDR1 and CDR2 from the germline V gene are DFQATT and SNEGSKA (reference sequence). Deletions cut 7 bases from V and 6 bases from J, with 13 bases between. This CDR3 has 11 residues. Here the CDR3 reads CSVPDVGEQYF. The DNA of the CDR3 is TGCAGTGTCCCGGACGTCGGCGAGCAGTACTTC.

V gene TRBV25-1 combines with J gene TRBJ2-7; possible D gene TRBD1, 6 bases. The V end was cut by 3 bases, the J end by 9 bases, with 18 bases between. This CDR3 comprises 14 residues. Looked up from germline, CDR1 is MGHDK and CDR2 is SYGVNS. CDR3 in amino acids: CASSDRGNPERQYF. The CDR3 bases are TGTGCCAGCAGTGACAGGGGCAACCCAGAACGGCAGTACTTC.

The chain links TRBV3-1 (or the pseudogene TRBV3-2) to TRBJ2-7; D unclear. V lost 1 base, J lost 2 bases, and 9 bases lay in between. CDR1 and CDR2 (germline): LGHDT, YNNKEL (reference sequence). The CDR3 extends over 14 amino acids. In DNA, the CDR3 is TGTGCCAGCAGCCAAGCTGGCAACCCCTACGAGCAGTACTTC. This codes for CASSQAGNPYEQYF.

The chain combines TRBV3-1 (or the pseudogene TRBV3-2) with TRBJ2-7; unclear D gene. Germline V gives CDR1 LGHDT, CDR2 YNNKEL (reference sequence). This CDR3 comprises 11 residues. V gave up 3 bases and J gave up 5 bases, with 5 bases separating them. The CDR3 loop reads CASSHDDEQYF. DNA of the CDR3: TGTGCCAGCAGCCACGACGACGAGCAGTACTTC.

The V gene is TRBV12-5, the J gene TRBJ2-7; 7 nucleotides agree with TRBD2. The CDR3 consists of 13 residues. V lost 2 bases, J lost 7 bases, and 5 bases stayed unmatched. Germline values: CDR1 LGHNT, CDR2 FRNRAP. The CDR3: CASGLNGAGEQYF. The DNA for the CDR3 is TGTGCTAGTGGTTTGAACGGAGCGGGAGAGCAGTACTTC.